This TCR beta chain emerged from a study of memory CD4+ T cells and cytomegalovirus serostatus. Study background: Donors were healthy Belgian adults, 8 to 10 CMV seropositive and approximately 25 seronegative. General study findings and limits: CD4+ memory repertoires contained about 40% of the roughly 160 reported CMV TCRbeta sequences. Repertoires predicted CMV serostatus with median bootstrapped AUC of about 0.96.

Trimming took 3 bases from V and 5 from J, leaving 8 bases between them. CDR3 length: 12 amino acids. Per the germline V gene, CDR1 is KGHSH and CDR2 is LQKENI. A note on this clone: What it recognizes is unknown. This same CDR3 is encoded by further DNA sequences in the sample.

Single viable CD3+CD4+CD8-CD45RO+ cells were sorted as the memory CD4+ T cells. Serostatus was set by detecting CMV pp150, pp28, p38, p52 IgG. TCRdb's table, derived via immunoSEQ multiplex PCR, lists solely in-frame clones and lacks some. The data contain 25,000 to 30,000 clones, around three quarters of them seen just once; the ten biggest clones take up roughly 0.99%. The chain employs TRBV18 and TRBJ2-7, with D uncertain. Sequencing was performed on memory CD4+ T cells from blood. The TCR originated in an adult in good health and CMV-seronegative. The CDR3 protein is CASSPQAHEQYF. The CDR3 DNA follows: TGTGCCAGCTCACCTCAAGCGCACGAGCAGTACTTC.